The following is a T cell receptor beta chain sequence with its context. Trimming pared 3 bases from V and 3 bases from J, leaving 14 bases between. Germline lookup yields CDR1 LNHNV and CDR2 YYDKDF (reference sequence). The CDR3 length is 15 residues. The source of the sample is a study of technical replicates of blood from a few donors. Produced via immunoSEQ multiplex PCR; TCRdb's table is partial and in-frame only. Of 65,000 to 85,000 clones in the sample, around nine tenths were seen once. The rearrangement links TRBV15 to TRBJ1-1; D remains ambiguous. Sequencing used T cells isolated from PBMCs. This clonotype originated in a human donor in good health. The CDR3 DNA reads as TGTGCCACCAGCAGTGCTAACCGGCGGGACACTGAAGCTTTCTTT. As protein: CATSSANRRDTEAFF. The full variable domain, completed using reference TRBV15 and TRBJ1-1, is DAMVIQNPRYQVTQFGKPVTLSCSQTLNHNVMYWYQQKSSQAPKLLFHYYDKDFNNEADTPDNFQSRRPNTSFCFLDIRSPGLGDTAMYLCATSSANRRDTEAFFGQGTRLTVV.